The 8 T cell receptor beta chains in this list originate from one sample, sequenced in a study of T cells in Graves' hyperthyroidism and ophthalmopathy. TCR beta CDR3 sequences were amplified from RNA transcripts. Researchers ran a first-round RT-PCR on the TCR CDR3 using the HTBI primer set. Each CDR3 protein gets one entry after TCRdb re-called the multiplex PCR reads with MiXCR. The sample lists some 400,000 distinct CDR3 sequences; about 15% were seen once. The sequenced sample was blood. Source of these receptors: a woman aged 60-75 years with Graves' hyperthyroidism.

The chain couples TRBV24-1 to TRBJ2-7; TRBD2 matches at 7 bases. V gave up 4 bases and J gave up 2 bases; unmatched junction bases: 7. Germline V lookup: CDR1 KGHDR, CDR2 SFDVKD. The length of the CDR3 is 15 residues. CDR3 loop: CATSDPTSDPYEQYF. Here the CDR3 DNA reads TGTGCCACCAGTGACCCCACTAGCGACCCCTACGAGCAGTACTTC.

The J gene is TRBJ2-2, the V gene TRBV3-1; D is unresolved. This CDR3 is 14 amino acids long. CDR1 and CDR2 (germline): LGHDT, YNNKEL (reference sequence). V was trimmed by 2 bases and J by 1 base, leaving 5 bases between them. DNA of the CDR3: TGTGCCAGCAGCCAAAATAGGAACACCGGGGAGCTGTTTTTT. The encoded protein is CASSQNRNTGELFF.

This clonotype has ten or more counts. The V and J genes are TRBV30 and TRBJ1-1; D is ambiguous. The V and J ends lost 2 bases and 1 base respectively, with 8 bases between them. From germline, CDR1 is GTSNPN and CDR2 SVGIG (reference sequence). This CDR3 comprises 13 residues. Here the CDR3 reads CAWSRQANTEAFF. The CDR3 nucleotides are TGTGCCTGGAGTCGCCAGGCGAACACTGAAGCTTTCTTT.

The chain links TRBV2 to TRBJ2-4; D gene ambiguous. CDR1 SNHLY and CDR2 FYNNEI come from the germline V gene. The germline V and J ends were trimmed by 3 bases and 1 base, with 10 bases remaining between them. This CDR3 has 15 residues. The CDR3 nucleotides read TGTGCCAGCAGTGAGGTCAGTCGGGCCAAAAACATTCAGTACTTC. It yields the protein CASSEVSRAKNIQYF.

This clonotype was observed at least ten times. J is TRBJ2-1 and V is TRBV5-1; D may match TRBD1 or TRBD2 (5 bases each). The CDR3 is made up of 12 amino acids. Trimming cost V 1 base and J 12 bases, with 11 bases left between them. CDR1 and CDR2 (germline): SGHRS, YFSETQ. The CDR3 spells CASSLLGERQFF. The CDR3 DNA sequence: TGCGCCAGCAGCTTGTTGGGGGAGAGGCAGTTCTTC.

This clonotype was counted a few times. The chain has TRBV12-5 and TRBJ2-7; a possible D gene is TRBD2 (5 bases). Per the germline V gene, CDR1 is LGHNT and CDR2 is FRNRAP. The CDR3 loop spans 13 amino acids. Trimming pared 6 bases from V and 2 bases from J, leaving 11 bases between. The CDR3 DNA reads TGTGCTAGTGGCCGACACGGGACCTACGAGCAGTACTTC. Amino acids: CASGRHGTYEQYF. The complete variable domain, with remaining parts taken from reference TRBV12-5 and TRBJ2-7, reads DARVTQTPRHKVTEMGQEVTMRCQPILGHNTVFWYRQTMMQGLELLAYFRNRAPLDDSGMPKDRFSAEMPDATLATLKIQPSEPRDSAVYFCASGRHGTYEQYFGPGTRLTVT.

The sample holds many counts of this clonotype. CDR3 sequence reads: CASTRDRANTGELFF. The CDR3, as DNA: TGTGCCAGCACCCGGGACAGAGCGAACACCGGGGAGCTGTTTTTT. The J gene is TRBJ2-2, the V gene TRBV12-3 or TRBV12-4; 7 bases fit TRBD1. V gave up 7 bases and J gave up 0 bases; unmatched junction bases: 5. CDR3 length equals 15 residues.

This clonotype was observed many times. This chain uses TRBV7-8 with TRBJ2-2, with 9 bases lining up with TRBD1. From germline, CDR1 is SGHVS and CDR2 FQNEAQ. The CDR3 is made up of 18 amino acids. V was clipped by 4 bases and J by 1 base; unmatched bases: 10. DNA of the CDR3: TGTGCCAGCAGCTCTCTCTTCCGGACAGGGGAGAACACCGGGGAGCTGTTTTTT. Protein: CASSSLFRTGENTGELFF.